The source of this T cell receptor beta chain is a study of CD8 T cells in ankylosing spondylitis. Findings of the study overall: In reactive arthritis synovial fluid and blood, some motif variants had been reported before. It was reported that disease-linked clones were significantly enriched in matched ankylosing spondylitis synovial fluid. Within ankylosing spondylitis blood, a TCR beta motif made up of seven to nine highly homologous variants appeared to be characteristic. In peripheral blood, disease-linked CD8+ clones occurred at relatively low frequencies.

This clonotype appeared many times. Its specificity is not known. The TCR beta libraries were generated through quantitative 5'-RACE incorporating molecular barcodes. TCRdb reprocessed the 5' RACE reads with MiXCR, giving one entry per CDR3 protein. The sample comprises fewer than 400,000 distinct CDR3 sequences, roughly 8% of which are singletons, and roughly 14% rests with the top ten. The source of this sequence is a male donor with ankylosing spondylitis. Sequences were obtained from blood, either unsorted or a sorted T cell fraction (not recorded which).

The CDR3 loop is CATSRGGENIQYF. The CDR3 DNA reads as TGTGCCACCAGCAGAGGGGGAGAAAACATTCAGTACTTC. The chain uses TRBV15 and TRBJ2-4, with D possibly matching TRBD2 (5 bases). The CDR3 covers 13 residues. V shed 1 base and J shed 5 bases, with 6 bases lying between them. The germline V gene has CDR1 LNHNV and CDR2 YYDKDF (reference sequence).